This T cell receptor (beta chain) derives from a study of blood T cell repertoires in COVID-19. Study background: Sources were T cells, B-cell-depleted T cells, or PBMCs; the material itself was cDNA or gDNA.

Germline assignment: CDR1 SGHRS and CDR2 YFSETQ. V was pared by 0 bases and J by 3 bases, with 13 bases between. The CDR3 spans 16 residues. As originally analysed: Amplification from reference gene primers served as the basis for estimated nucleated cell counts. The assay was immunoSEQ multiplex PCR, and TCRdb's table has in-frame clones only and misses some. That table supplies the V and J calls and clone size; D and trimming were determined from the DNA. The profile shows approximately 77,000 clones, 80% of them singletons. Sequencing input: peripheral blood. This sequence joins TRBV5-1 and TRBJ2-1, with a weak D call TRBD1 (5 bases). The source is a woman between 65 and 79 years old with acute or convalescent COVID-19. The CDR3 protein is CASSLDRQQGYNEQFF. CDR3 bases: TGCGCCAGCAGCTTGGATCGCCAGCAGGGCTACAATGAGCAGTTCTTC.